This T cell receptor (beta chain) originates from a study of T cells in Graves' hyperthyroidism and ophthalmopathy. Study results and caveats: Blood also contained most expanded thyroid clonotypes above 0.001. Ophthalmopathy was separated from stable hyperthyroidism by a 13 V-J model.

Criteria for exclusion of patients were uncontrolled infection, other autoimmune disease, pregnancy or lactation. This clonotype showed up just once. As yet, its antigen is unknown. It was RNA transcripts that yielded the amplified TCR beta CDR3 regions. A set of HTBI primers served as the primers for a first-round RT-PCR of the TCR CDR3. MiXCR was run by TCRdb on the multiplex PCR reads, yielding one entry per CDR3 protein. The sample consists of 530,000 or so distinct CDR3 sequences, about half of them appearing once. The germline V gene has CDR1 SQVTM and CDR2 ANQGSEA. Trimming removed 8 bases from V and 0 bases from J, with 10 bases in between. The CDR3 sequence is 12 residues long.

The rearrangement links TRBV29-1 to TRBJ1-1; D gene ambiguous. The sample taken for sequencing was peripheral blood or thyroid tissue (not recorded which). The TCR was taken from a young woman with Graves' hyperthyroidism. CDR3 loop: CSLVALNTEAFF. In DNA, the CDR3 is TGCAGCCTCGTAGCATTGAACACTGAAGCTTTCTTT.